This T cell receptor (beta chain) was retrieved from a study of blood T cell repertoires in COVID-19. Turning to the study itself: Spain, Italy and the United States supplied samples that represented acute and convalescent COVID-19. From T cells, B-cell-depleted T cells, or PBMCs came the material, which was cDNA or gDNA.

From germline, CDR1 is SGHNT and CDR2 YYREEE (reference sequence). V gave up 4 bases and J gave up 1 base, with 14 bases separating them. This CDR3 region has 15 residues. Source study methods: For nucleated cells, counts were estimated from reference gene primer amplification. The data were produced by immunoSEQ multiplex PCR, yet TCRdb's version contains in-frame clones alone and is incomplete. V and J calls and clone size are those listed in that table; D and trimming were worked out from the DNA. The sample shows tens of thousands of clones, about 83% of them seen only once. This clone has a single count.

The chain links TRBV5-4 to TRBJ2-5; perhaps TRBD1 as D (6 bases). Sequenced input: peripheral blood. This clonotype originated in a human donor with active COVID-19. The donor label of this sample is uncertain. CDR3 residues: CASSRETGVQETQYF. The CDR3 DNA sequence: TGTGCCAGCAGCCGCGAGACAGGCGTCCAAGAGACCCAGTACTTC.